Listed here are 5 T cell receptor beta chains from one sample, sequenced in a study of shared clonotypes between healthy human individuals. Repertoires were generated with immunoSEQ multiplex PCR, while TCRdb's copy carries only in-frame clones and drops some. The sample consists of more than 2 million clones, around 96% of them appearing once. Terminally differentiated effector memory CD45RA+ cells were excluded from the naive CD8 cells, which were CD45RO-negative and positively selected for CCR7. The sample consisted of naive CD8+ T cells sorted from blood. The receptors derive from a man aged 18-30 years in good health.

J is TRBJ1-2 and V is TRBV19; TRBD1 matches 8 bases. This CDR3 comprises 15 residues. V trimming: 0 bases; J trimming: 0 bases; junction bases outside the gene matches: 0. Germline loops: CDR1 LNHDA, CDR2 SQIVND (reference sequence). CDR3 sequence: CASSIEDRANYGYTF. DNA of the CDR3: TGTGCCAGTAGTATAGAGGACAGGGCTAACTATGGCTACACCTTC.

A single count supports this clone. The CDR3 region is CASSLGFGSSYEQYF. The CDR3, as DNA: TGTGCCAGCAGCTTGGGGTTCGGTAGCTCCTACGAGCAGTACTTC. The gene calls are TRBV5-5 and TRBJ2-7; D gene uncertain. Germline V gene lookup returns CDR1 SGHKS and CDR2 YYEKEE (reference sequence). Trimming removed 0 bases from V and 0 bases from J, with 10 bases in between. The CDR3 runs 15 residues.

This chain's CDR3 is CASSPGQLNYGYTF. As DNA, the CDR3 is TGCGCCAGCAGCCCGGGACAGCTTAACTATGGCTACACCTTC. The gene calls are TRBV5-1 and TRBJ1-2; 7 bases match TRBD1. The CDR3 has 14 residues. From germline, CDR1 is SGHRS and CDR2 YFSETQ. J gave up 1 base and V 4 bases, and 4 bases lay outside the gene matches.

CDR3 sequence: CASSSEREFDNEQFF. The CDR3 DNA reads as TGTGCCAGCAGTTCTGAGCGGGAGTTTGACAATGAGCAGTTCTTC. The gene calls are TRBV7-9 and TRBJ2-1, with 8 bases lining up with TRBD2. The CDR3 consists of 15 residues. V was pared by 6 bases and J by 5 bases, with 9 bases of the junction left unmatched. Germline V gene sequence: CDR1 SEHNR, CDR2 FQNEAQ (reference sequence).

V is TRBV6-5 and J is TRBJ1-2; no firm D call. Germline CDR1 and CDR2: MNHEY and SVGAGI. This CDR3 has 13 amino acids. With 6 bases removed from V and 7 bases from J, the gap between germline ends came to 15 bases. CDR3 protein: CASSLGAGGGYTF. The CDR3 DNA sequence: TGTGCCAGCAGCCTGGGAGCCGGTGGTGGCTACACCTTC.